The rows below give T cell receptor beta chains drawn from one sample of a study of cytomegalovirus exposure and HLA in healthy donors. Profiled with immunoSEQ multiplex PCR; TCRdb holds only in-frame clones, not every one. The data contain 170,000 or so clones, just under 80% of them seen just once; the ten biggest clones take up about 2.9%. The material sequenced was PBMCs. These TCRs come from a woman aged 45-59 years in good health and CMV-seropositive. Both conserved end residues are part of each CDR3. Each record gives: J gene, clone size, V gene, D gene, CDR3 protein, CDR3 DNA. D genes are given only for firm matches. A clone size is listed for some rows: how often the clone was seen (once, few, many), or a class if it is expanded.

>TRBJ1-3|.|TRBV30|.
CAWSASLGAGNTIYF
TGTGCCTGGAGTGCCTCATTAGGGGCTGGAAACACCATATATTTT
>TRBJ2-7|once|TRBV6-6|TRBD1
CASSIGQGAGYEQYF
TGTGCCAGCAGCATCGGACAGGGGGCTGGCTACGAGCAGTACTTC
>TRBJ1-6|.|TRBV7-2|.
CASSLDSSYNSPLHF
TGTGCCAGCAGCTTAGACAGCTCCTATAATTCACCCCTCCACTTT
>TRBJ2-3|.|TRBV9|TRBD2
CASSVDEASGADTQYF
TGTGCCAGCAGCGTAGATGAGGCTAGCGGAGCGGATACGCAGTATTTT
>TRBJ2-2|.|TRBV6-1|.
CASSEYWRAGELFF
TGTGCCAGCAGTGAATACTGGAGGGCTGGGGAGCTGTTTTTT
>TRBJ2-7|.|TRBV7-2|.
CASSLEQQTYEQYF
TGTGCCAGCAGCTTAGAACAACAGACCTACGAGCAGTACTTC
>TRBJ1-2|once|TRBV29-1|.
CSVERGGYGYTF
TGCAGCGTTGAAAGGGGCGGCTATGGCTACACCTTC
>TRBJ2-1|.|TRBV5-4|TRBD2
CASSSPGLAHNEQFF
TGTGCCAGCAGCTCCCCGGGACTAGCCCACAATGAGCAGTTCTTC
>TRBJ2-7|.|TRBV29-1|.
CSTSSGEPYEQYF
TGCAGCACCTCATCAGGGGAGCCCTACGAGCAGTACTTC
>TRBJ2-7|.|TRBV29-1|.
CSVAGVEEQYF
TGCAGCGTTGCGGGGGTGGAGGAGCAGTACTTC
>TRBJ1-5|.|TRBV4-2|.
CASSQDEQGYSNQPQHF
TGTGCCAGCAGCCAAGACGAACAGGGTTATAGCAATCAGCCCCAGCATTTT
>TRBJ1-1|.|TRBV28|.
CASSLRSYTEAFF
TGTGCCAGCAGTTTGAGATCCTACACTGAAGCTTTCTTT
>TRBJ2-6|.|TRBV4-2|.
CASSNPRGSSGANVLTF
TGTGCCAGCAGCAACCCTCGGGGATCCTCTGGGGCCAACGTCCTGACTTTC